This T cell receptor (beta chain) was identified in a study of T-cell memory formation after mild COVID-19 (dated by TCRdb to about 2021). For the wider study: TCR sequence clusters from the two donors were largely donor specific. Two young, previously healthy adult volunteers made up the cohort, one male and one female. In two donors, T-cell clones that expanded and contracted after mild COVID-19 were followed by sequencing TCRalpha and TCRbeta repertoires longitudinally. On the study overall, not on this receptor specifically: Contracting CD4+ clones were located mainly in the CM and EM memory subsets, whereas CD8+ clones were found to be enriched in EMRA. Only a couple of mild cases were covered in the study, and larger cohorts including severe cases with pre-infection samples were considered necessary. The detection of some responding clones in pre-infection memory suggests that pre-existing cross-reactive memory T cells joined the SARS-CoV-2 response. SARS-CoV-2 specificity of the second-wave clones peaking on day 37 was not confirmed. Clones that contracted from day 15 to 85 showed balanced CD4/CD8 phenotypes, whereas a second wave of clones that expanded from day 15 to 37 leaned towards CD4+.

Ficoll-Paque density gradient centrifugation was used to isolate PBMCs. CDR1 and CDR2 are read off the germline V gene as MRHNA and SNTAGT. V loses 6 bases, J loses 1 base, and the germline ends lie 12 bases apart. Its CDR3 holds 14 amino acids, cysteine through phenylalanine. Left in the record is the CDR3 DNA by itself, 42 bases read in frame from the first base. The sequencing machine was an Illumina NovaSeq 6000. TCRalpha and TCRbeta cDNA libraries were constructed by 5'RACE with constant-segment primers, with sample barcodes and unique molecular identifiers being introduced. RNA was extracted from every sample with Trizol reagent. The libraries were amplified in two PCR steps, and the second step added a second sample barcode and Illumina TruSeq adapters. Sequencing of the libraries was done on an Illumina NovaSeq, producing 2 x 150 bp paired-end reads. Regarding the original processing steps: Demultiplexing of reads and collapsing into UMI-guided consensus sequences were performed with migec v1.2.7. Using mixcr v2.1.11, the UMI consensuses were aligned to TRA and TRB V and J templates and assembled into clonotypes. Clonotypes were classified as expanded or contracted when called significant by both edgeR and NoisET, with noise models trained on biological replicates. For edgeR calls, a false discovery rate-adjusted p below 0.01 and a log2 fold-change threshold of 1 were applied. PCA with hierarchical clustering of max-normalized trajectories of the 1000 most abundant clonotypes was used as exploratory dynamics analysis. Separately sequenced CD4+ and CD8+ repertoires were used to assign a CD4 or CD8 phenotype to each responding clone. TCRdb handled the public reads itself, with Q25 trimming in fastp and clone calling in MiXCR, and kept productive beta chains. All rows with the same CDR3 protein become a single entry with the most common DNA and genes. The V and J calls were determined by TCRdb, not by the authors. Recorded for this sample are 85,000 to 130,000 distinct CDR3 sequences; around 12% of them occurred a single time. The biggest ten clones account for around 25% of the sample.

Concerning this clonotype: Its antigen is not yet known. Base qualities are not at hand, and no much larger clone is one base apart.

The receptor comes from an adult woman who had mild COVID-19 (a few samples of this study predate the infection). The sample titles of this study are shuffled in the database, so cell type and time point are left out; the donor was told from shared clones. The chain links TRBV6-4 with TRBJ1-1; the D gene assignment is ambiguous. Sequences were obtained from PBMCs or a T cell subset sorted from them (not recorded which). The DNA is TGTGCCAGCAGCGCCGGGTCTGAGAACACTGAAGCTTTCTTT. This codes for CASSAGSENTEAFF.